The clone carrying this T cell receptor (beta chain) was counted a few times. Its antigen is unidentified. Assembly of TCR beta libraries relied on iRepertoire HTBI primers together with Arm-PCR of CDR3 regions. Via MiXCR, TCRdb re-called the multiplex PCR reads, giving one row per CDR3 protein. The sample lists a few hundred thousand distinct CDR3 sequences; 23% were seen once. Germline V gene lookup returns CDR1 SGHRS and CDR2 YFSETQ. After removal of 3 bases from V and 1 base from J, the junction contained 4 bases not matched to a gene. CDR3 size: 16 residues. The sample is drawn from a study of regulatory T cells in long-lasting Graves disease. Points from the study as a whole: Persistent disease exhibited a predilection for TRBV28, TRBJ1-2 and TRBJ2-5. Whereas new patients shared 800 to 1,000 public clonotypes, persistent patients shared more, at 2,500 to 3,500. Accuracy was perhaps lowered by the small sample size.

The time point is: persistent/refractory GD, antithyroid drugs over 5 years with positive TRAb. Following extraction of RNA from PBMCs, that RNA was used to make the TCR library. As a group, patients came from one endocrinology department in Xi'an, China. This TCR derives from a female donor with Graves disease. V usage is TRBV5-1 and J usage is TRBJ2-3; 11 nucleotides agree with TRBD2. The material sequenced was peripheral blood mononuclear cells (PBMCs), taken when the disease was refractory, from a patient treated with antithyroid drugs. The CDR3 sequence: CASSSGTSGGTDTQYF. In DNA form, the CDR3 reads TGCGCCAGCAGCTCCGGGACTAGCGGTGGCACAGATACGCAGTATTTT.